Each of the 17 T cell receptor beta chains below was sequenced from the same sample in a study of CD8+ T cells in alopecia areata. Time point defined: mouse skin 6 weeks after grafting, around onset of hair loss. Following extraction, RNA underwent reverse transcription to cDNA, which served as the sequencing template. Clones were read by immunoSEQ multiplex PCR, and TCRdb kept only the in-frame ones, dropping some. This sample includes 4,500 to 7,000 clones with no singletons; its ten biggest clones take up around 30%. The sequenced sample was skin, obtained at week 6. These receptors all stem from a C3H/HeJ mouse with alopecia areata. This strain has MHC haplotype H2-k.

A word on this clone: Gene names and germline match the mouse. This chain's CDR3 is CASGGTGTGVYEQYF. The CDR3 DNA, read in part, is TGTGCCAGCGGTGGCACCGGGACTGGGGTCTAT. The V and J genes are TRBV13-2 and TRBJ2-7; 10 bases align to TRBD2. The read ends 4 residues before the CDR3 terminus; that terminus is restored from the germline J gene. Germline assignment: CDR1 NNHNN and CDR2 SYGAGS (reference sequence). The CDR3 has 15 amino acids. With 3 bases clipped from V and 3 bases from J, the junction kept 6 bases outside the gene matches.

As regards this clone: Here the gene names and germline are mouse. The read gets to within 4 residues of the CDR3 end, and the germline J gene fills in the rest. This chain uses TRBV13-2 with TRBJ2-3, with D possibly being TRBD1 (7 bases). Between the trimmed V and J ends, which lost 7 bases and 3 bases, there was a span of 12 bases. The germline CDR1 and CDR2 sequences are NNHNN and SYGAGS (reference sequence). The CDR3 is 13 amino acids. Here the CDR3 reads CASRGGWAETLYF. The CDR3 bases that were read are TGTGCCAGCAGAGGGGGCTGGGCAGAA.

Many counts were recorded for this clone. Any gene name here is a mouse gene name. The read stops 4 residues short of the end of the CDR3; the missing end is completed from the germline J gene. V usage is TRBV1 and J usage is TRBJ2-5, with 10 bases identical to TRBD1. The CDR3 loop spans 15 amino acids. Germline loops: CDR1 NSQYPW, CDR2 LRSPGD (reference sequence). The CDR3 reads CTCSADGDRGDTQYF. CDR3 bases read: TGCACCTGCAGTGCAGATGGGGACAGGGGAGAC.

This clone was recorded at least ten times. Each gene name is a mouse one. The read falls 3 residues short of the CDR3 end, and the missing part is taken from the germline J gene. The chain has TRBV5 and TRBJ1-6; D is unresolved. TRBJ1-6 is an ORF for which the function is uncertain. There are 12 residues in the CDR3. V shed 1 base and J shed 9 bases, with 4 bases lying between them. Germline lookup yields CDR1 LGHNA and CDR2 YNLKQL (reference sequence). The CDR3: CASSQGGSPLYF. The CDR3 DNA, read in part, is TGTGCCAGCAGCCAAGGGGGTTCGCCC.

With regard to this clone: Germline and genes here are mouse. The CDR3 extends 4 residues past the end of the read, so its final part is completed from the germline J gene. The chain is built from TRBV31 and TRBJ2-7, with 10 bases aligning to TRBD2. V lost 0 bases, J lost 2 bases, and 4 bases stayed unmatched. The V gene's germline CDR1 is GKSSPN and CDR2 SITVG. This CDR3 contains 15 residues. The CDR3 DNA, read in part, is TGTGCCTGGAGTCTCGGCTGGGGGGGCGCCTAT. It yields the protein CAWSLGWGGAY. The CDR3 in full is CAWSLGWGGAYEQYF.

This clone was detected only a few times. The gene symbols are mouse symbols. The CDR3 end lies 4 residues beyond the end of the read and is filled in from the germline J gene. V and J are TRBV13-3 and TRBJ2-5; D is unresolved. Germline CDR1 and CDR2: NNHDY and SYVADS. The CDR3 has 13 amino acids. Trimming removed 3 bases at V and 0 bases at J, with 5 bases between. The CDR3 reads CASSGLNQDTQYF. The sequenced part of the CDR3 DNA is TGTGCCAGCAGTGGACTTAACCAAGAC.

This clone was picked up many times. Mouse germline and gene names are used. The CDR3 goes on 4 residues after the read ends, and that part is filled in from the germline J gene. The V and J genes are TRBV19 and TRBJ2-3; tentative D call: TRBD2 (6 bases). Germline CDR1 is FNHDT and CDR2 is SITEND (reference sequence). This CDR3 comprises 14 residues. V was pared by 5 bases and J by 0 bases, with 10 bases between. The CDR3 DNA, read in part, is TGTGCCAGCAGCCGCTGGGGAAGTGCAGAA. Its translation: CASSRWGSAE. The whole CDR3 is CASSRWGSAETLYF.

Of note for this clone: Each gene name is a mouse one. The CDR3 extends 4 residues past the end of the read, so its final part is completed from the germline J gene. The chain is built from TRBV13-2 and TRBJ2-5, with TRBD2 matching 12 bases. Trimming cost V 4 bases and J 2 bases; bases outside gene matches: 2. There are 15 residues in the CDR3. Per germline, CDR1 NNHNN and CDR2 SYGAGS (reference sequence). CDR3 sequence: CASGRDWGVQDTQYF. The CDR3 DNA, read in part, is TGTGCCAGCGGTAGGGACTGGGGGGTCCAAGAC.

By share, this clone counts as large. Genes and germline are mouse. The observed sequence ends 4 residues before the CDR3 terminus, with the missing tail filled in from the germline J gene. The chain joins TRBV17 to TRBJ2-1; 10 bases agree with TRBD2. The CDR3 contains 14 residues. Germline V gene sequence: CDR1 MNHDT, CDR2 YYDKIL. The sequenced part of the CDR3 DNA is TGTGCTAGCACCTCTGGGGGGGCGCGCGCT. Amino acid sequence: CASTSGGARA. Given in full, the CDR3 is CASTSGGARAEQFF. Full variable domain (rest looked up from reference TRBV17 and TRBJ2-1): DTTVKQNPRYKLARVGKPVNLICSQTMNHDTMYWYQKKPNQAPKLLLFYYDKILNREADTFEKFQSSRPNNSFCSLYIGSAGLEYSAMYLCASTSGGARAEQFFGPGTRLTVL.

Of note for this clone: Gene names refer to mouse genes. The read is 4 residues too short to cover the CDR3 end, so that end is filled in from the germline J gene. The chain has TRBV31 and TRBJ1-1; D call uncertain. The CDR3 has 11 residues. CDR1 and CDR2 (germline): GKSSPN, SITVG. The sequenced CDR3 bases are TGTGCCTGGAGTCTGGGTTCA. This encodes CAWSLGS. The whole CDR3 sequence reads CAWSLGSEVFF.

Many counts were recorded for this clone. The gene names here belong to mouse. CDR3 protein: CASSYPDWGGYEQYF. The covered CDR3 bases are TGTGCAAGCAGCTATCCCGACTGGGGGGGTTAT. This chain uses TRBV16 with TRBJ2-7; 11 nucleotides line up with TRBD2. From the germline J gene comes the end of the CDR3, since the read stops 4 residues before it. This CDR3 is built from 15 residues. Germline V gives CDR1 SGHSA, CDR2 FRNQAP.

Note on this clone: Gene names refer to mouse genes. CDR3 amino acids: CASSDAGGATEVFF. CDR3 bases read: TGTGCCAGCAGTGATGCCGGGGGGGCCACA. The rearrangement joins TRBV13-1 to TRBJ1-1, with D perhaps TRBD1 (6 bases). Sequencing ends 4 residues short of the CDR3 end; the germline J gene provides the rest. CDR3 length: 14 residues. Trimming cost V 0 bases and J 4 bases, with 10 bases left between them. Germline V gene sequence: CDR1 NSHNY, CDR2 SYGAGN.

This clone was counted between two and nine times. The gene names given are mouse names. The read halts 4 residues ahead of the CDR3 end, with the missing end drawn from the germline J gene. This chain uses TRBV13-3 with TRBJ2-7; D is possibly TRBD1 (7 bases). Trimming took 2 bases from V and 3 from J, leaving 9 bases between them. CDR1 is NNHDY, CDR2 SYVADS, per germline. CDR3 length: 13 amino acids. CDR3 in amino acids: CASSDRGVYEQYF. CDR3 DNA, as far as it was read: TGTGCCAGCAGTGACAGGGGGGTCTAT.

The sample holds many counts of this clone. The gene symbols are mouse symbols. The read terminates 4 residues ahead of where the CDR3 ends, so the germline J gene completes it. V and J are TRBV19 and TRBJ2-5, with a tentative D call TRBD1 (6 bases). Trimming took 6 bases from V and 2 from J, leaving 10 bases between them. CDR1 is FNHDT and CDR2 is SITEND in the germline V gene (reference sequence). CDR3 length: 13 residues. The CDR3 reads CASTPQGQDTQYF. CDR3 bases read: TGTGCCAGCACCCCACAGGGCCAAGAC.

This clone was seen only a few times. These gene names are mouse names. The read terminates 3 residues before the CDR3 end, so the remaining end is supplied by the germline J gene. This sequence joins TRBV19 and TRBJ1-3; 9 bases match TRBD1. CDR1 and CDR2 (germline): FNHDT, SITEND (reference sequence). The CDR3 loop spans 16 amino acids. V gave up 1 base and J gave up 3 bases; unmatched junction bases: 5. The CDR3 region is CASSITGQGIGNTLYF. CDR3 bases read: TGTGCCAGCAGTATAACGGGACAGGGAATTGGAAATACG.

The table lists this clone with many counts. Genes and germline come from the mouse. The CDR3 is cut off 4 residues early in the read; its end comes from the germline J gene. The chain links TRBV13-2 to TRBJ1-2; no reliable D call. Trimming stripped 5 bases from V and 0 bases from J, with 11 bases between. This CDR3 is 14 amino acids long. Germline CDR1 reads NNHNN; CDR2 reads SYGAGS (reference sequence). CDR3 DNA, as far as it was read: TGTGCCAGCGGCCGACAAATTACAAACTCC. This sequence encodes CASGRQITNS. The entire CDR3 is CASGRQITNSDYTF.

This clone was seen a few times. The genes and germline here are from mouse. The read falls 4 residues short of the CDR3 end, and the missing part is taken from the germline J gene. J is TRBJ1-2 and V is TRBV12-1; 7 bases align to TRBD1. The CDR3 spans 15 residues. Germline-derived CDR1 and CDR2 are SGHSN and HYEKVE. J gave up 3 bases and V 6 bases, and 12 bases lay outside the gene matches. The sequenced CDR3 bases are TGTGCCAGCGGTGATGCTCGCAGGGGGGACTCC. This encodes CASGDARRGDS. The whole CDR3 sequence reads CASGDARRGDSDYTF. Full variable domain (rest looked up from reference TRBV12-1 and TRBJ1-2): DSGVVQSPRHIIKEKGGRSVLTCIPISGHSNVVWYQQTLGKELKFLIQHYEKVERDKGFLPSRFSVQQFDDYHSEMNMSALELEDSAMYFCASGDARRGDSDYTFGSGTRLLVI.